These T cell receptor beta chains were read from a single sample in a study of blood T cell repertoires in COVID-19. Sequencing used immunoSEQ multiplex PCR; TCRdb keeps in-frame clones, though not all of them. The sample has 150,000 to 250,000 clones; about 80% are singletons. Sequencing input: peripheral blood. The receptors here all came from a human donor with acute or convalescent COVID-19. The donor label of this sample is uncertain. CDR3s include the opening cysteine and the closing phenylalanine or tryptophan. D genes are given only for firm matches. For some rows the clone size is stated as once, few or many, or as a class when expanded; others skip it.

D gene,V gene,clone size,J gene,CDR3 DNA,CDR3 protein
TRBD1,TRBV7-2,NA,TRBJ2-5,TGTGCCAGCGGCGGGACAGGGGACGAGACCCAGTACTTC,CASGGTGDETQYF
TRBD1,TRBV4-1,few,TRBJ2-5,TGCGCCAGCAGCCAAGATCAGTGGACAGGGCTGAAGACCCAGTACTTC,CASSQDQWTGLKTQYF
NA,TRBV4-2,NA,TRBJ1-1,TGTGCCAGCAGCCAAGTTATGAACACTGAAGCTTTCTTT,CASSQVMNTEAFF
NA,TRBV3-1/TRBV3-2,NA,TRBJ2-1,TGTGCCAGCAGCCTAATTGCGGCTCCTGATCTTGAGCAGTTCTTC,CASSLIAAPDLEQFF
NA,TRBV19,NA,TRBJ1-5,TGTGCCAGTAGTCCCCGCGAGAGCAGCAATCAGCCCCAGCATTTT,CASSPRESSNQPQHF
TRBD1,TRBV5-4,NA,TRBJ2-5,TGTGCCAGCAGACCAGGGGGACAAGAGACCCAGTACTTC,CASRPGGQETQYF
TRBD1,TRBV19,few,TRBJ1-2,TGTGCCAGTAGTATGATTGGACAGGGGAGCGGCTATGGCTACACCTTC,CASSMIGQGSGYGYTF
TRBD1,TRBV10-1,few,TRBJ2-5,TGCGCCAGCAGCGGGACAGGGGGCACGGAGACCCAGTACTTC,CASSGTGGTETQYF
TRBD2,TRBV7-2,NA,TRBJ2-1,TGTGCCAGCAGCTTAGGTTTAGGGCGGGAGGGTATGTTCTTC,CASSLGLGREGMFF
NA,TRBV18,NA,TRBJ2-7,TGTGCCAGCTCACCAAACAGCAACTACGAGCAGTACTTC,CASSPNSNYEQYF
NA,TRBV18,NA,TRBJ2-5,TGTGCCAGCTCACCCTCAGAGGGGGTAGCGATTGAGACCCAGTACTTC,CASSPSEGVAIETQYF
TRBD1,TRBV13,NA,TRBJ2-7,TGTGCCAGCAGCTTAGGGGACAGGAAACACTCCTACGAGCAGTACTTC,CASSLGDRKHSYEQYF
TRBD1,TRBV29-1,NA,TRBJ1-3,TGCAGCGTATCACAGGGGACTGGAAACACCATATATTTT,CSVSQGTGNTIYF
NA,TRBV27,NA,TRBJ1-1,TGTGCCAGCAGGAGGAAACATGATGCGCTTGAAGCTTTCTTT,CASRRKHDALEAFF
TRBD1,TRBV10-3,NA,TRBJ2-7,TGTGCCCCATGGGACAGACCCTACGAGCAGTACTTC,CAPWDRPYEQYF
TRBD2,TRBV6-1,NA,TRBJ2-1,TGTGCCAGCAGTGACGGCCCTAGCGGGATTAGTGAGCAGTTCTTC,CASSDGPSGISEQFF
TRBD1,TRBV7-2,once,TRBJ2-7,TGTGCCAGCAGCTTAGAAGCGGGACAGGGGTTCTACGAGCAGTACTTC,CASSLEAGQGFYEQYF
NA,TRBV4-2,once,TRBJ2-1,TGTGCCAGCAGCCTAGGGGTGGCCGAGCAGATGAAGCAGTTCTTC,CASSLGVAEQMKQFF
NA,TRBV10-1,NA,TRBJ2-2,TGCGCCAGCAGTGAGACCAGGGCGGGAACCGGGGAGCTGTTTTTT,CASSETRAGTGELFF
NA,TRBV6-5,NA,TRBJ1-1,TGTGCCAGCAGGAAGACAGCGAACACTGAAGCTTTCTTT,CASRKTANTEAFF
NA,TRBV2,NA,TRBJ1-6,TGTGCCAGCTTATTTCAGAATAATTCACCCCTCCACTTT,CASLFQNNSPLHF
TRBD2,TRBV11-2,NA,TRBJ2-5,TGTGCCAGCAGCACTGCCGGGACTAGCGGGAGGGCCGGGGAGACCCAGTACTTC,CASSTAGTSGRAGETQYF
NA,TRBV7-9,NA,TRBJ2-2,TGTGCCAGCAGTTTTTCAACCGGGGAGCTGTTTTTT,CASSFSTGELFF
NA,TRBV1,NA,TRBJ2-3,TGCACCAGCGGTAGCGGGAGTCGGGATACGCAGTATTTT,CTSGSGSRDTQYF
NA,TRBV3-1/TRBV3-2,NA,TRBJ1-1,TGTGCCAGCAGCCAACACCAGGGCAACACTGAAGCTTTCTTT,CASSQHQGNTEAFF
NA,TRBV3-1/TRBV3-2,NA,TRBJ1-2,TGTGCCAGCAGCCAAGGGGTGGCCAGGGCGAACTATGGCTACACCTTC,CASSQGVARANYGYTF
NA,TRBV2,NA,TRBJ2-3,TGTGCCAGCAGCCTCAGACAGACCAGCACAGATACGCAGTATTTT,CASSLRQTSTDTQYF
NA,TRBV30,NA,TRBJ1-5,TGTGCCTGGAGTCCGGGGAGGGTGGAGCCCCAGCATTTT,CAWSPGRVEPQHF
NA,TRBV18,once,TRBJ1-1,TGTGCCAGCTCCTCCCTGCAGGCGAACACTGAAGCTTTCTTT,CASSSLQANTEAFF
NA,TRBV28,NA,TRBJ2-3,TGTGCCAGCAACCACCCGACAGCAGATACGCAGTATTTT,CASNHPTADTQYF
NA,TRBV5-1,NA,TRBJ1-6,TGCGCCAGCAGCGATGGACTGACAGGTTATAATTCACCCCTCCACTTT,CASSDGLTGYNSPLHF
TRBD2,TRBV29-1,NA,TRBJ2-1,TGCAGCGTTGCGGGAGGGTCTAATGAGCAGTTCTTC,CSVAGGSNEQFF
TRBD1,TRBV23-1,NA,TRBJ2-5,TGCGCCAGCATCGGAGGCAGGGGGCGCGCGGAGACCCAGTACTTC,CASIGGRGRAETQYF
NA,TRBV6-5,NA,TRBJ1-1,TGTGCCAGCAAACACGCCTATCGGGGCACTGAAGCTTTCTTT,CASKHAYRGTEAFF
NA,TRBV19,few,TRBJ1-5,TGTGCCAGTAGTCTCCTCGGGGGTCGACAGCCCCAGCATTTT,CASSLLGGRQPQHF
TRBD2,TRBV6-5,NA,TRBJ2-7,TGTGCCAGCAGTTACTCCGGACGGGGGGACTACGAGCAGTACTTC,CASSYSGRGDYEQYF
NA,TRBV29-1,few,TRBJ1-2,TGCAGCGTTGAAAAACAGGATGGCTACACCTTC,CSVEKQDGYTF
TRBD1,TRBV6-5,NA,TRBJ2-2,TGTGCCAGCGGGGACAGGGGTTGGACCGGGGAGCTGTTTTTT,CASGDRGWTGELFF
TRBD1,TRBV30,NA,TRBJ2-7,TGTGCCTGGAGTTACTTACAGGGGGCGCGAGAGCAGTACTTC,CAWSYLQGAREQYF